One and the same sample provided the 28 T cell receptor beta chains below, sequenced in a study of T cells in narcolepsy. Sequenced by immunoSEQ multiplex PCR; TCRdb stores in-frame clones only, minus some. The profile shows roughly 20,000 clones, around 84% of them singletons. The material sequenced was memory (CD45RA-) CD4+ T cells from blood. The receptors originated from a human donor in good health.

The count of this clone is one. The rearrangement links TRBV5-1 to TRBJ2-7; 8 bases align to TRBD1. CDR3 length: 14 residues. Germline V lookup: CDR1 SGHRS, CDR2 YFSETQ. V shed 4 bases and J 3 bases; nucleotides not matched to a gene: 6. DNA of the CDR3: TGCGCCAGCAGCACAGGGGGAGGTCTCTACGAGCAGTACTTC. This codes for CASSTGGGLYEQYF.

The chain links TRBV2 to TRBJ2-3; 7 bases match TRBD2. Germline assignment: CDR1 SNHLY and CDR2 FYNNEI. Trimming at V came to 4 bases and at J to 2 bases, leaving 6 bases not matched to a gene. This CDR3 contains 15 residues. The CDR3 here is CASSGMGLITDTQYF. As DNA, the CDR3 is TGTGCCAGCAGTGGGATGGGACTAATCACAGATACGCAGTATTTT.

This sequence joins TRBV7-8 and TRBJ2-3; D is perhaps TRBD1 (6 bases). The CDR3 runs to 16 residues. V lost 5 bases, J lost 0 bases, and 15 bases lay in between. The germline V gene has CDR1 SGHVS and CDR2 FQNEAQ. Here the CDR3 reads CASSARQVLSTDTQYF. The CDR3 DNA reads as TGTGCCAGCAGCGCTCGACAGGTCCTTAGCACAGATACGCAGTATTTT.

The chain employs TRBV5-1 and TRBJ1-2; D perhaps matches TRBD1 (6 bases). The CDR3 extends over 18 amino acids. The V end was cut by 3 bases, the J end by 0 bases, with 21 bases between. CDR1 and CDR2 (germline): SGHRS, YFSETQ. The CDR3 nucleotides are TGCGCCAGCAGCTGGGGGGACATCCATCCGAGTACTAACTATGGCTACACCTTC. Translated, it gives CASSWGDIHPSTNYGYTF.

The chain combines TRBV5-1 with TRBJ2-3; 9 positions match TRBD2. The CDR3 runs to 15 residues. Germline CDR1 and CDR2: SGHRS and YFSETQ. Germline trimming cut 4 bases from V and 2 bases from J; bases unmatched to any gene: 5. CDR3 sequence (DNA): TGCGCCAGCAGCCCGGGACTAGCTCTCACAGATACGCAGTATTTT. Protein product: CASSPGLALTDTQYF.

This chain connects TRBV9 to TRBJ2-7; D is uncertain. V lost 2 bases and J 1 base, leaving 7 bases between the germline ends. Germline V gene data show CDR1 as SGDLS and CDR2 as YYNGEE. The CDR3 extends over 13 amino acids. The CDR3 region is CASSVEVSYEQYF. As DNA, the CDR3 is TGTGCCAGCAGCGTTGAGGTTTCCTACGAGCAGTACTTC.

The chain employs TRBV7-2 and TRBJ1-4; the match to TRBD1 covers 9 bases. V shed 4 bases and J 5 bases; nucleotides not matched to a gene: 5. The CDR3 covers 15 residues. The germline CDR1 and CDR2 sequences are SGHTA and FQGNSA. The CDR3 loop is CASSSGGQGNEKLFF. The CDR3 DNA is TGTGCCAGCAGCTCAGGGGGACAGGGAAATGAAAAACTGTTTTTT.

The J gene is TRBJ2-5, the V gene TRBV18; 11 positions agree with TRBD1. The germline CDR1 and CDR2 sequences are KGHSH and LQKENI. The CDR3 is 14 residues long. The V gene end was trimmed by 8 bases and the J gene end by 6 bases; junction bases not matched to a gene: 8. The CDR3 spells CASGSDRGQQTQYF. DNA for the CDR3: TGTGCCAGCGGATCGGACAGGGGGCAGCAGACCCAGTACTTC.

The chain combines TRBV9 with TRBJ1-3; a weak D match, TRBD1 (5 bases). Deletions cut 8 bases from V and 11 bases from J, with 20 bases between. The CDR3 spans 13 residues. Germline V gene lookup returns CDR1 SGDLS and CDR2 YYNGEE. This chain's CDR3 is CASMRGPGDAIYF. The CDR3 nucleotides read TGTGCCAGTATGAGAGGTCCCGGGGACGCCATATATTTT.

V usage is TRBV18 and J usage is TRBJ1-2, with TRBD1 identical over 9 bases. The germline CDR1 and CDR2 sequences are KGHSH and LQKENI. The CDR3 is made up of 14 amino acids. With 3 bases clipped from V and 6 bases from J, the junction kept 5 bases outside the gene matches. CDR3 in DNA: TGTGCCAGCTCACCCGGGGACAGGGTCCATGGCTACACCTTC. Its protein product is CASSPGDRVHGYTF.

V is TRBV29-1 and J is TRBJ2-7; D is possibly TRBD1 or TRBD2 (6 bases each). CDR1 and CDR2 from the germline V gene are SQVTM and ANQGSEA. This CDR3 is 11 amino acids long. The germline V and J ends were trimmed by 6 bases and 6 bases, with 12 bases remaining between them. For the CDR3, the DNA is TGCAGCGTCCGAGGGGGAGGCGAGCAGTACTTC. Its translation is CSVRGGGEQYF.

The V gene is TRBV7-9, the J gene TRBJ1-2; D possibly corresponds to TRBD1 (5 bases). V lost 7 bases and J lost 7, with 16 bases in between. The CDR3 is 13 residues long. Looked up from germline, CDR1 is SEHNR and CDR2 is FQNEAQ (reference sequence). The CDR3 DNA follows: TGTGCCAGCACGAGGGACGGGAAGGGTGGCTACACCTTC. It yields the protein CASTRDGKGGYTF.

V usage is TRBV10-3 and J usage is TRBJ1-2; TRBD1 matches at 10 bases. This CDR3 has 14 residues. Germline CDR1 ENHRY, CDR2 SYGVKD. Unmatched junction bases numbered 6, after V lost 5 bases and J lost 6 bases. The CDR3 DNA reads as TGTGCCATCAGTCCCACCGGGACAGGGGATGGCTACACCTTC. It specifies CAISPTGTGDGYTF.

The gene calls are TRBV11-2 and TRBJ2-1; maybe TRBD1 (6 bases). V shed 7 bases and J shed 6 bases, with 16 bases lying between them. Germline V lookup: CDR1 SGHAT, CDR2 FQNNGV. CDR3 size: 14 residues. The CDR3 loop reads CASTLTLQGNEQFF. CDR3 in DNA: TGTGCCAGCACCCTGACCCTACAGGGCAATGAGCAGTTCTTC. Together with reference TRBV11-2 and TRBJ2-1, the CDR3 gives the full variable domain: EAGVAQSPRYKIIEKRQSVAFWCNPISGHATLYWYQQILGQGPKLLIQFQNNGVVDDSQLPKDRFSAERLKGVDSTLKIQPAKLEDSAVYLCASTLTLQGNEQFFGPGTRLTVL.

The genes are TRBV5-4 and TRBJ2-3, with 9 bases aligning to TRBD2. Trimming removed 0 bases from V and 3 bases from J; junction bases left unmatched: 5. The CDR3 extends over 16 amino acids. Germline V gene lookup returns CDR1 SGHNT and CDR2 YYREEE (reference sequence). DNA for the CDR3: TGTGCCAGCAGCTTGGTCGGGACTAGCCCTACAGATACGCAGTATTTT. Protein: CASSLVGTSPTDTQYF.

The chain uses TRBV11-3 and TRBJ2-1; 10 bases fit TRBD1. Germline-derived CDR1 and CDR2 are SGHNT and YENEEA. The CDR3 is 17 amino acids. The V segment lost 4 bases and the J segment 7 bases; nucleotides outside the gene matches: 13. Here the CDR3 reads CASSSFIRDRGRNEQFF. The CDR3 DNA is TGTGCCAGCAGCTCCTTCATCCGGGACAGGGGTAGGAATGAGCAGTTCTTC.

CDR3 loop: CAWTKKRGIPDYEQYF. The CDR3 nucleotides are TGTGCCTGGACTAAAAAGCGGGGGATTCCCGACTACGAGCAGTACTTC. The chain couples TRBV30 to TRBJ2-7; 8 nucleotides align to TRBD2. The CDR3 is 16 amino acids. The germline V gene encodes CDR1 GTSNPN and CDR2 SVGIG (reference sequence). V dropped 4 bases and J dropped 3; count of bases not matched to a gene: 14.

V usage is TRBV6-4 and J usage is TRBJ2-1, with a tentative D call TRBD2 (6 bases). The germline gives CDR1 MRHNA, CDR2 SNTAGT. There are 12 residues in the CDR3. The germline V and J ends were trimmed by 4 bases and 9 bases, with 10 bases remaining between them. CDR3 amino acids: CASSGGSGEQFF. CDR3 coding DNA: TGTGCCAGCAGTGGGGGTAGCGGTGAGCAGTTCTTC.

In DNA, the CDR3 is TGTGCTAGTGGTTTCGTAGCGGGGGGGCTTGGTACGCAGTATTTT. Its protein product is CASGFVAGGLGTQYF. The V and J genes are TRBV12-5 and TRBJ2-3; 11 positions agree with TRBD2. CDR1 and CDR2 (germline): LGHNT, FRNRAP. The CDR3 is 15 amino acids. The trim removed 3 bases at V and 8 bases at J, leaving 7 bases unmatched. The variable domain in full, with the rest retrieved from reference TRBV12-5 and TRBJ2-3, is DARVTQTPRHKVTEMGQEVTMRCQPILGHNTVFWYRQTMMQGLELLAYFRNRAPLDDSGMPKDRFSAEMPDATLATLKIQPSEPRDSAVYFCASGFVAGGLGTQYFGPGTRLTVL.

The rearrangement uses TRBV19 and TRBJ2-7; either TRBD1 or TRBD2 may fit D (5 bases each). This CDR3 has 14 residues. In germline, CDR1 is LNHDA, CDR2 SQIVND (reference sequence). The germline V and J ends were trimmed by 6 bases and 6 bases, with 18 bases remaining between them. CDR3 nucleotide sequence: TGTGCCAGTAGCCTAGCCGGGACGGGCCGCGAGCAGTACTTC. This sequence encodes CASSLAGTGREQYF. The whole variable domain, filled in from reference TRBV19 and TRBJ2-7, reads DGGITQSPKYLFRKEGQNVTLSCEQNLNHDAMYWYRQDPGQGLRLIYYSQIVNDFQKGDIAEGYSVSREKKESFPLTVTSAQKNPTAFYLCASSLAGTGREQYFGPGTRLTVT.

The CDR3 protein is CASSYSATTEAFF. In DNA form, the CDR3 reads TGTGCCAGCAGCTATTCAGCCACCACTGAAGCTTTCTTT. The chain has TRBV5-5 and TRBJ1-1; D unclear. V lost 3 bases and J lost 4, with 10 bases in between. Germline V gene sequence: CDR1 SGHKS, CDR2 YYEKEE (reference sequence). This CDR3 has 13 amino acids.

The chain combines TRBV7-6 with TRBJ2-3; D unclear. Trimming cost V 2 bases and J 0 bases, with 9 bases left between them. The germline gives CDR1 SGHVS, CDR2 FNYEAQ. The CDR3 runs 15 residues. The CDR3 nucleotides read TGTGCCAGCAGCTTACAGCGAATTAGCACAGATACGCAGTATTTT. Protein product: CASSLQRISTDTQYF.

As concerns this clone: Other DNA sequences in the sample encode the same CDR3. The chain carries TRBV2 and TRBJ2-3; 8 bases map to TRBD2. V trimming: 7 bases; J trimming: 0 bases; junction bases outside the gene matches: 3. Germline-derived CDR1 and CDR2 are SNHLY and FYNNEI. This CDR3 is built from 14 residues. In nucleotides, the CDR3 is TGTGCCAGCATAACTAGCGGTAGCACAGATACGCAGTATTTT. Translating gives CASITSGSTDTQYF. The whole variable domain, remainder taken from reference TRBV2 and TRBJ2-3, is EPEVTQTPSHQVTQMGQEVILRCVPISNHLYFYWYRQILGQKVEFLVSFYNNEISEKSEIFDDQFSVERPDGSNFTLKIRSTKLEDSAMYFCASITSGSTDTQYFGPGTRLTVL.

This clone was observed a single time. The J gene is TRBJ2-1, the V gene TRBV5-1, with TRBD2 matching over 12 bases. Germline CDR1 and CDR2: SGHRS and YFSETQ. Trimming removed 0 bases from V and 5 bases from J; junction bases left unmatched: 9. CDR3 length: 18 amino acids. CDR3 DNA: TGCGCCAGCAGCTTGGAGGGGGCTAGCGGGAGGGTGGACAATGAGCAGTTCTTC. Its translation is CASSLEGASGRVDNEQFF.

V is TRBV19 and J is TRBJ2-7; D might be TRBD2 (6 bases). CDR1 LNHDA and CDR2 SQIVND come from the germline V gene (reference sequence). This CDR3 region has 15 residues. Trimming shortened V by 2 bases and J by 3 bases, and 14 bases separated the two germline ends. CDR3 sequence: CASSITGAPHYEQYF. The DNA of the CDR3 is TGTGCCAGTAGTATAACGGGAGCGCCCCACTACGAGCAGTACTTC.

The rearrangement uses TRBV28 and TRBJ1-3; TRBD1 matches 10 bases. With V trimmed by 10 bases and J by 2 bases, 17 bases remained unmatched. The CDR3 extends over 18 amino acids. Looked up from germline, CDR1 is MDHEN and CDR2 is SYDVKM. DNA of the CDR3: TGTGCCACAGGGACAGGGGCTATATTGTCCAAAACTGGAAACACCATATATTTT. Its protein product is CATGTGAILSKTGNTIYF.

The chain links TRBV5-6 to TRBJ2-7, with 11 bases identical to TRBD1. The length of the CDR3 is 16 residues. Germline lookup yields CDR1 SGHDT and CDR2 YYEEEE. The V segment lost 1 base and the J segment 6 bases; nucleotides outside the gene matches: 9. The CDR3 nucleotides read TGTGCCAGCAGCTTGAGGTCCGGGACAGGGGGTAGCGAGCAGTACTTC. Translated, it gives CASSLRSGTGGSEQYF.

V and J are TRBV10-3 and TRBJ2-3; D is tentatively TRBD1 or TRBD2 (5 bases each). Trimming shortened V by 2 bases and J by 3 bases, and 15 bases separated the two germline ends. Germline V CDR1 and CDR2: ENHRY, SYGVKD. The CDR3 contains 16 residues. CDR3 in amino acids: CAISEGRVRETDTQYF. CDR3 nucleotides: TGTGCCATCAGTGAGGGCAGGGTGAGGGAGACAGATACGCAGTATTTT.